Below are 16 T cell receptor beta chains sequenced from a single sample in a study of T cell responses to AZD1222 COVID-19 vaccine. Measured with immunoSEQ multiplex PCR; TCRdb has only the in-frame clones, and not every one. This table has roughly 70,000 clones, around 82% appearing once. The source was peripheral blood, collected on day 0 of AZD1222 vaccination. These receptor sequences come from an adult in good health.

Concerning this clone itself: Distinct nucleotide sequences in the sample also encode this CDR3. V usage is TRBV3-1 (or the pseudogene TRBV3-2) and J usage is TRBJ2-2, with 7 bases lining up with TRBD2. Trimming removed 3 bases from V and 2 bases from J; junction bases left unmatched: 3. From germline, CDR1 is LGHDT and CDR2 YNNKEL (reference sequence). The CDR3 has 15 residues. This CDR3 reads CASSQGGTNTGELFF. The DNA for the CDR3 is TGTGCCAGCAGCCAGGGGGGGACCAACACCGGGGAGCTGTTTTTT.

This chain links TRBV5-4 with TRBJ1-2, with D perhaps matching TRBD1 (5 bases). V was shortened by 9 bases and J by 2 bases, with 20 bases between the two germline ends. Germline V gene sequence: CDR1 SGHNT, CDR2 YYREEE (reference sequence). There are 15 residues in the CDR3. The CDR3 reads CATNFGGNTNYGYTF. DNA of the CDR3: TGTGCCACCAACTTTGGGGGTAATACGAACTATGGCTACACCTTC.

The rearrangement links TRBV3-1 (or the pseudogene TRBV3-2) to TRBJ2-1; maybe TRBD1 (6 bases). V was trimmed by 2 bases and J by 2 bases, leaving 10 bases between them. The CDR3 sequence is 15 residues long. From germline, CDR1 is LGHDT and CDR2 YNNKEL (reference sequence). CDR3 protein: CASSQKGVTYNEQFF. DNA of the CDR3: TGTGCCAGCAGCCAAAAGGGGGTCACCTACAATGAGCAGTTCTTC.

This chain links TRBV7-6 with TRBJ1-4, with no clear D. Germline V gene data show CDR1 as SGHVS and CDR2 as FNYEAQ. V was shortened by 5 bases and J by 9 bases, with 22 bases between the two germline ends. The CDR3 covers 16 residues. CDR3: CASSNILDGENKKLFF. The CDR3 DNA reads TGTGCCAGCAGCAACATCTTGGACGGGGAGAATAAAAAACTGTTTTTT.

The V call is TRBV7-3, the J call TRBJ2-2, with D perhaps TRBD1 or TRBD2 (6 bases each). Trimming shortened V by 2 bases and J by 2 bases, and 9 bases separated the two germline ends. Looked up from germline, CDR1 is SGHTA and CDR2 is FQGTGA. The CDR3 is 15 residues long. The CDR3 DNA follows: TGTGCCAGCAGCTTATCGGGGGCCAACACCGGGGAGCTGTTTTTT. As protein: CASSLSGANTGELFF.

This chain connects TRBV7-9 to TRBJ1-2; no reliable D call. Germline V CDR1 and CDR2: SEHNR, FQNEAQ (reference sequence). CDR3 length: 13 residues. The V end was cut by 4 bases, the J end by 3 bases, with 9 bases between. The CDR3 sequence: CASSSWTDYGYTF. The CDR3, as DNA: TGTGCCAGCAGCTCCTGGACTGACTATGGCTACACCTTC. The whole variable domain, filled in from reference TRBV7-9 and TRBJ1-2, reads DTGVSQNPRHKITKRGQNVTFRCDPISEHNRLYWYRQTLGQGPEFLTYFQNEAQLEKSRLLSDRFSAERPKGSFSTLEIQRTEQGDSAMYLCASSSWTDYGYTFGSGTRLTVV.

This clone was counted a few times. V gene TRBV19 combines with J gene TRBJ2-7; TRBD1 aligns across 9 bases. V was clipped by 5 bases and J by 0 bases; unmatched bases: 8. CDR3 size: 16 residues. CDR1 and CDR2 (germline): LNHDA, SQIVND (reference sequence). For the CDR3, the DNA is TGTGCCAGTAGTCGGGTACCGGGACAGGGCTCCTACGAGCAGTACTTC. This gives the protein CASSRVPGQGSYEQYF.

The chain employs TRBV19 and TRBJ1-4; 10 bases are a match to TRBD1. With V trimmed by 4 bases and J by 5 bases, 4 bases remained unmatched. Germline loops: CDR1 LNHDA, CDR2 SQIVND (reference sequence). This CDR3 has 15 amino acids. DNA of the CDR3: TGTGCCAGTAGTAAACCGGGACAGGGGAATGAAAAACTGTTTTTT. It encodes CASSKPGQGNEKLFF.

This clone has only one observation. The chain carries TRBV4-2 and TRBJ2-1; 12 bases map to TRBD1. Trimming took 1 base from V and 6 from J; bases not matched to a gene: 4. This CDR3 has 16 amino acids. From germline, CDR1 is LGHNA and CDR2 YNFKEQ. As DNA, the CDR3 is TGTGCCAGCAGCCAAGGGGGACAGGGGGCTAGCAATGAGCAGTTCTTC. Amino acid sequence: CASSQGGQGASNEQFF.

The CDR3 DNA reads as TGTGCCAGCGGCGCTTTCAACTCCTACGAGCAGTACTTC. Protein product: CASGAFNSYEQYF. The gene calls are TRBV27 and TRBJ2-7; D is unresolved. V lost 8 bases to trimming and J lost 0 bases, with 11 bases between them. CDR1 and CDR2 (germline): MNHEY, SMNVEV (reference sequence). This CDR3 is 13 amino acids long.

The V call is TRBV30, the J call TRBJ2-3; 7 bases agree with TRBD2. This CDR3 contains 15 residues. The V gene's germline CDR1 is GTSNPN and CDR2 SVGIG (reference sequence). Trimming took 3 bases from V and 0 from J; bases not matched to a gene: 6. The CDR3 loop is CAWRGGYTSTDTQYF. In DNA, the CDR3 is TGTGCCTGGAGGGGGGGGTACACTAGCACAGATACGCAGTATTTT.

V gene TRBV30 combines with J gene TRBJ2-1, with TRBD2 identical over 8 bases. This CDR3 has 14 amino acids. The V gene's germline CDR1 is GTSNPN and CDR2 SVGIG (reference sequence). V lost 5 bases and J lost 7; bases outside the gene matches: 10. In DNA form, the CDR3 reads TGTGCCTGGGCCCTACCCGAGCGGGGGAATGAGCAGTTCTTC. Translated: CAWALPERGNEQFF. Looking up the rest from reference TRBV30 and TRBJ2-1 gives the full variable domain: SQTIHQWPATLVQPVGSPLSLECTVEGTSNPNLYWYRQAAGRGLQLLFYSVGIGQISSEVPQNLSASRPQDRQFILSSKKLLLSDSGFYLCAWALPERGNEQFFGPGTRLTVL.

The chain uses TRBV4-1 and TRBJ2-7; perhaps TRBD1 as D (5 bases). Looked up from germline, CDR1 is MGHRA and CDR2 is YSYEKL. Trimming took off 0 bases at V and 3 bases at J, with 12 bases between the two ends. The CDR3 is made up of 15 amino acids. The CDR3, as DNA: TGCGCCAGCAGCCAAGACTCAGGGAAGCGCTACGAGCAGTACTTC. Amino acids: CASSQDSGKRYEQYF.

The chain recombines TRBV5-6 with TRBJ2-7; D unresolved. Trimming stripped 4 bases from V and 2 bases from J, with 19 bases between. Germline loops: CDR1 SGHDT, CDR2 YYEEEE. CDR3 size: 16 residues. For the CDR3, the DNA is TGTGCCAGCAGCGGAGAAGGTCTCCCCCGCCCCTACGAGCAGTACTTC. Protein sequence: CASSGEGLPRPYEQYF.

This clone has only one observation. The CDR3 nucleotides are TGTGCCAGCAGCTTGGAAGGGCGCAGCACAGATACGCAGTATTTT. Translating it yields CASSLEGRSTDTQYF. The rearrangement uses TRBV5-4 and TRBJ2-3; D uncertain. This CDR3 is built from 15 residues. Trimming removed 0 bases at V and 0 bases at J, with 8 bases between. The V gene's germline CDR1 is SGHNT and CDR2 YYREEE (reference sequence).

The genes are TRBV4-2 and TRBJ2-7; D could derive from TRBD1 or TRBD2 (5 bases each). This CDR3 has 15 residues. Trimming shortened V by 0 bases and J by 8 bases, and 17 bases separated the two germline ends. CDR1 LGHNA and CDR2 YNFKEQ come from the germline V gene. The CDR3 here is CASSQEVGAGSQQYF. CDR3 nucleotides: TGTGCCAGCAGCCAAGAGGTCGGGGCGGGTTCGCAGCAGTACTTC.